These 8 T cell receptor beta chains came from one sample sequenced in a study of T cells in localized non-small cell lung cancer. TCRdb's table, derived via immunoSEQ multiplex PCR, lists solely in-frame clones and lacks some. The repertoire holds approximately 49,000 clones, approximately 75% seen once, with 17% in the top ten. The sample in question was peripheral blood, obtained before any cancer treatment. The receptors were sampled from a man aged 40 to 70 with stage I squamous cell lung carcinoma.

This chain joins TRBV18 and TRBJ1-5, with D maybe TRBD1 (5 bases). Germline CDR1 is KGHSH and CDR2 is LQKENI. This CDR3 contains 13 residues. Trimming removed 2 bases at V and 8 bases at J, with 10 bases between. CDR3 sequence reads: CASSPGRAKPQHF. CDR3 DNA sequence: TGTGCCAGCTCACCAGGCAGGGCAAAGCCCCAGCATTTT.

V usage is TRBV7-2 and J usage is TRBJ1-4; D gene uncertain. This CDR3 region has 11 residues. Trimming cost V 5 bases and J 14 bases, with 12 bases left between them. Germline V lookup: CDR1 SGHTA, CDR2 FQGNSA. The CDR3 sequence is CASSLNSRLFF. The DNA of the CDR3 is TGTGCCAGCAGCCTTAATTCCCGTCTGTTTTTT.

The chain combines TRBV5-4 with TRBJ2-5, with 7 bases fitting TRBD2. J lost 1 base, V lost 5 bases, and 8 bases had no gene match. CDR1 and CDR2 from the germline V gene are SGHNT and YYREEE (reference sequence). The CDR3 is 15 residues long. The CDR3 loop reads CASSFTGLPQETQYF. The CDR3, as DNA: TGTGCCAGCAGTTTTACGGGACTACCCCAAGAGACCCAGTACTTC.

This clone was seen at least ten times. The rearrangement joins TRBV5-8 to TRBJ2-7; D is ambiguous. This CDR3 is built from 13 residues. Trimming left V 5 bases short and J 7 bases short, with 16 bases between. Germline CDR1 SGHTS, CDR2 YDEGEE. DNA for the CDR3: TGTGCCAGCAGTATCGGACCAAGTAGGGAGCAGTACTTC. As protein: CASSIGPSREQYF.

Only a few counts were recorded for this clone. The V and J genes are TRBV7-3 and TRBJ2-6, with D possibly TRBD2 on 6 matching bases. The CDR3 extends over 16 amino acids. Germline V gene data show CDR1 as SGHTA and CDR2 as FQGTGA. V was trimmed by 5 bases and J by 4 bases, leaving 15 bases between them. The CDR3 spells CASSPAGGRGANVLTF. In nucleotides, the CDR3 is TGTGCCAGCAGCCCCGCCGGGGGTCGGGGGGCCAACGTCCTGACTTTC.

This chain joins TRBV9 and TRBJ1-3; possible D gene TRBD1, 6 bases. Trimming took 0 bases from V and 0 from J, leaving 10 bases between them. The V gene's germline CDR1 is SGDLS and CDR2 YYNGEE. This CDR3 comprises 16 residues. The CDR3 sequence is CASSVDLGASGNTIYF. The CDR3 nucleotides read TGTGCCAGCAGCGTAGATCTGGGGGCCTCTGGAAACACCATATATTTT.

The CDR3 protein is CASSPRTDSNYGYTF. CDR3 nucleotides: TGTGCCAGCTCACCACGGACGGATTCTAACTATGGCTACACCTTC. The V call is TRBV18, the J call TRBJ1-2, with D unclear. The CDR3 length is 15 residues. V lost 1 base and J 0 bases, leaving 9 bases between the germline ends. Germline V lookup: CDR1 KGHSH, CDR2 LQKENI.

The chain has TRBV6-6 and TRBJ1-1; TRBD1 is a possible D gene (5 bases). Germline-derived CDR1 and CDR2 are MNHNY and SVGAGI (reference sequence). The CDR3 runs to 10 residues. Trimming removed 5 bases from V and 10 bases from J, with 8 bases in between. CDR3 region: CASSDGGAFF. The DNA for the CDR3 is TGTGCCAGCAGTGACGGGGGAGCTTTCTTT.